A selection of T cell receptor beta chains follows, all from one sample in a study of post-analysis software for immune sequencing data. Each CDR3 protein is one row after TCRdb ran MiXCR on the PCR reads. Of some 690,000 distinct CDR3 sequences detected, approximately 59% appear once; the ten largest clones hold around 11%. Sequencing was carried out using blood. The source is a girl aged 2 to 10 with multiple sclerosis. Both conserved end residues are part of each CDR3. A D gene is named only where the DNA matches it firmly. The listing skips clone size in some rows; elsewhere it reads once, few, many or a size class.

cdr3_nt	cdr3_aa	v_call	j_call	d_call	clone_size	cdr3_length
TGTGCCAGCAGCTTAAGTCTGTTGGGACTAGCGGGGGGGGCCCAAGAGACCCAGTACTTC	CASSLSLLGLAGGAQETQYF	TRBV7-2	TRBJ2-5	TRBD2	NA	20
TGCAGTGCTAGTGGGGGGACAAAGAACACAGATACGCAGTATTTT	CSASGGTKNTDTQYF	TRBV20-1	TRBJ2-3	NA	NA	15
TGTGCCACCAGCAGAGTTCCTCCAAGCGGGAGTCAGTACGAGCAGTACTTC	CATSRVPPSGSQYEQYF	TRBV15	TRBJ2-7	TRBD2	few	17
TGTGCCAGCAGTCGCCCGGGGGCAAACACTGAAGCTTTCTTT	CASSRPGANTEAFF	TRBV6-5	TRBJ1-1	NA	NA	14
TGTGCCAGCAGTTTATCCCGGGCTCCCGGGGCTTTCTTT	CASSLSRAPGAFF	TRBV28	TRBJ1-1	NA	NA	13
TGTGCCAGCAGCCGAGAGATAGTAAATGAGCAGTTCTTC	CASSREIVNEQFF	TRBV7-2	TRBJ2-1	NA	few	13
TGTGCCCTTGGACAGGGGGAGTTCAATGAGCAGTTCTTC	CALGQGEFNEQFF	TRBV10-3	TRBJ2-1	TRBD1	few	13
TGTGCCAGCAGAAGGACAGAAGGAGGCAATAATTCACCCCTCCACTTT	CASRRTEGGNNSPLHF	TRBV7-2	TRBJ1-6	NA	few	16
TGCGGTGCTCAAACTCAGGGGACTGAAGCTTTCTTT	CGAQTQGTEAFF	TRBV20-1	TRBJ1-1	NA	NA	12
TGCAGTGCTGGCCCCACTAGCGGGAGTTACAATGAGCAGTTCTTC	CSAGPTSGSYNEQFF	TRBV20-1	TRBJ2-1	TRBD2	NA	15
TGTGCCAGCCGGGGGACTGGAGGGAATGAGCAGTTCTTC	CASRGTGGNEQFF	TRBV6-1	TRBJ2-1	NA	few	13
TGTGCCAGCAGTTACCACAATAGCAATCAGCCCCAGCATTTT	CASSYHNSNQPQHF	TRBV6-6	TRBJ1-5	NA	NA	14
TGCAGCGTCCCCGCCTTGGCCGGCTATGGCTACACCTTC	CSVPALAGYGYTF	TRBV29-1	TRBJ1-2	NA	few	13
TGCAGTGCTCGCATTAGGGGAGTTACGTACGATGAGCAGTTCTTC	CSARIRGVTYDEQFF	TRBV20-1	TRBJ2-1	NA	NA	15
TGCGCCAGCAGCCAAGACTGGTACAATGAGCAGTTCTTC	CASSQDWYNEQFF	TRBV4-1	TRBJ2-1	NA	NA	13
TGCGCCAGCAGTGAGTTCGGGGGGACCTACGAGCAGTACTTC	CASSEFGGTYEQYF	TRBV10-1	TRBJ2-7	TRBD2	NA	14
TGTGCCAGCAGGCTGGACAGGGAGGGCTTCAATGAGCAGTTCTTC	CASRLDREGFNEQFF	TRBV27	TRBJ2-1	NA	NA	15
TGCGCCAGCAGCACCGGACAGAAAGAGACCCAGTACTTC	CASSTGQKETQYF	TRBV5-1	TRBJ2-5	NA	NA	13
TGTGCCAGCAGTTACCGCTCGGGGGGGAAGGGGCAGCCCCAGCATTTT	CASSYRSGGKGQPQHF	TRBV6-2/TRBV6-3	TRBJ1-5	NA	NA	16
TGCGCCGGCAGCTTGTGGGCTAGCGGGAGCTCAAAATCCTACGAGCAGTACTTC	CAGSLWASGSSKSYEQYF	TRBV5-1	TRBJ2-7	TRBD2	NA	18
TGTGCCAGCAGTGACCGGGGGAGCGGGGCAGATACGCAGTATTTT	CASSDRGSGADTQYF	TRBV6-5	TRBJ2-3	TRBD2	few	15
TGCAGTGCCCACCGGACAGATACCGGGGAGCTGTTTTTT	CSAHRTDTGELFF	TRBV20-1	TRBJ2-2	NA	NA	13
TGTGCCAGCAGGTTGACAGGGGACGATGAGCAGTTCTTC	CASRLTGDDEQFF	TRBV6-2/TRBV6-3	TRBJ2-1	TRBD1	few	13
TGTGCCAGCAGCCCTAACGGGGCGGGAGAGACCTACAATGAGCAGTTCTTC	CASSPNGAGETYNEQFF	TRBV7-3	TRBJ2-1	TRBD2	NA	17
TGTGCCAGCAGCCGACTAAGGGGGGAGACCCAGTACTTC	CASSRLRGETQYF	TRBV7-3	TRBJ2-5	NA	NA	13
TGTGCCAGCGCCCGGGGCGGCACTGAAGCTTTCTTT	CASARGGTEAFF	TRBV3-1	TRBJ1-1	NA	few	12
TGCGCCAGCAGCCCGCGCCCAGGGCGGGAGATTATCAATGAGCAGTTCTTC	CASSPRPGREIINEQFF	TRBV5-1	TRBJ2-1	TRBD2	NA	17
TGCGCCAGCAGCTTTAATGCAGGGTGGGGCAATGAGCAGTTCTTC	CASSFNAGWGNEQFF	TRBV5-1	TRBJ2-1	NA	NA	15
TGTGCCAGCAGTTTTAGGACTAGCGGGAGGTCCTACAATGAGCAGTTCTTC	CASSFRTSGRSYNEQFF	TRBV12-3/TRBV12-4	TRBJ2-1	TRBD2	NA	17
TGCAGTGCTAGGACACTTAGTCAGCCCGAGCAGTACTTC	CSARTLSQPEQYF	TRBV20-1	TRBJ2-7	NA	few	13
TGCGCCAGCAGCTTGTTGGCGGGGAGCTTAACAGATACGCAGTATTTT	CASSLLAGSLTDTQYF	TRBV5-1	TRBJ2-3	NA	NA	16
TGTGCCAGCAGTTACCCCTGGGAGAGCGAAGAAAACACTGAAGCTTTCTTT	CASSYPWESEENTEAFF	TRBV6-2/TRBV6-3	TRBJ1-1	NA	NA	17
TGTGCCAGCAGCTTTGGGACTCTCGAGCAGTTCTTC	CASSFGTLEQFF	TRBV5-5	TRBJ2-1	NA	NA	12